The 11 T cell receptor beta chains below come from one sample, sequenced in a study of T cells after yellow fever vaccination. TCRdb itself ran the 5' RACE reads through MiXCR, one entry per CDR3 protein. The table shows 150,000 to 200,000 distinct CDR3 sequences, with 5.5% to 7.5% occurring only once. The sequenced sample was CD4+ T cells sorted from PBMCs, obtained 5 to 6 days after the first yellow fever vaccination. These receptor sequences come from a man between 18 and 29 years old who received the YFV17D yellow fever vaccine.

This clonotype occurred many times. The V and J genes are TRBV3-1 and TRBJ2-5, with D hard to call. Trimming took 0 bases from V and 5 from J, leaving 13 bases between them. CDR1 and CDR2 (germline): LGHDT, YNNKEL (reference sequence). The CDR3 consists of 15 residues. CDR3 DNA: TGTGCCAGCAGCCAAGATCTTGCCAGGTTCGAGACCCAGTACTTC. This sequence encodes CASSQDLARFETQYF.

The chain employs TRBV7-9 and TRBJ1-5, with TRBD1 matching over 7 bases. Germline CDR1 reads SEHNR; CDR2 reads FQNEAQ (reference sequence). With 6 bases clipped from V and 13 bases from J, the junction kept 12 bases outside the gene matches. The CDR3 is 13 residues long. In nucleotides, the CDR3 is TGTGCCAGCAGTCCCCCAACAGGGGCCCCGCAGCATTTT. Translation gives CASSPPTGAPQHF. The full variable domain, in which reference TRBV7-9 and TRBJ1-5 provide the parts outside the CDR3, is DTGVSQNPRHKITKRGQNVTFRCDPISEHNRLYWYRQTLGQGPEFLTYFQNEAQLEKSRLLSDRFSAERPKGSFSTLEIQRTEQGDSAMYLCASSPPTGAPQHFGDGTRLSIL.

In this sample, this clonotype turned up a few times. The CDR3: CASKYRGGDIQYF. For the CDR3, the DNA is TGTGCCAGCAAATACAGGGGAGGGGACATTCAGTACTTC. The chain couples TRBV12-3 or TRBV12-4 to TRBJ2-4; tentatively, D is TRBD1 or TRBD2 (7 bases each). Trimming took off 7 bases at V and 8 bases at J, with 15 bases between the two ends. The CDR3 totals 13 residues.

The rearrangement links TRBV9 to TRBJ2-2; 8 bases map to TRBD1. CDR3 length: 14 amino acids. Trimming removed 6 bases from V and 2 bases from J; junction bases left unmatched: 3. Germline CDR1 SGDLS, CDR2 YYNGEE. In DNA, the CDR3 is TGTGCCAGCACGGACAGGGTCAACACCGGGGAGCTGTTTTTT. The encoded protein is CASTDRVNTGELFF.

This clonotype was counted ten times or more. This rearrangement joins TRBV7-9 to TRBJ1-2; D is unresolved. Germline V CDR1 and CDR2: SEHNR, FQNEAQ (reference sequence). The CDR3 length is 13 residues. The V end lost 5 bases, the J end lost 8 bases, and 15 bases lay between the germline ends. The CDR3 sequence is CASSAYWRSGYTF. The CDR3 nucleotides are TGTGCCAGCAGCGCCTACTGGAGATCGGGCTACACCTTC.

This clonotype occurred many times. V and J are TRBV7-2 and TRBJ1-1; possible D gene TRBD1, 6 bases. Germline-derived CDR1 and CDR2 are SGHTA and FQGNSA. V dropped 6 bases and J dropped 1 base, with 15 bases sitting between them. The CDR3 runs 15 residues. CDR3 amino acids: CASSPPGHWNTEAFF. CDR3 bases: TGTGCCAGCAGTCCACCGGGACACTGGAACACTGAAGCTTTCTTT.

V usage is TRBV2 and J usage is TRBJ2-3; D might be TRBD1 (6 bases). The CDR3 covers 14 residues. Germline assignment: CDR1 SNHLY and CDR2 FYNNEI. The V end lost 4 bases, the J end lost 2 bases, and 10 bases lay between the germline ends. CDR3: CASSARTVTDTQYF. CDR3 nucleotides: TGTGCCAGCAGTGCTAGGACAGTCACAGATACGCAGTATTTT.

In its sample, this clonotype was seen a few times. The chain joins TRBV5-1 to TRBJ2-1, with TRBD1 as a possible D gene (6 bases). The length of the CDR3 is 15 residues. With 2 bases removed from V and 6 bases from J, the gap between germline ends came to 15 bases. The germline CDR1 and CDR2 sequences are SGHRS and YFSETQ. DNA for the CDR3: TGCGCCAGCAGCTTTCGGCAGGGGTTCGGCAATGAGCAGTTCTTC. Its translation is CASSFRQGFGNEQFF.

This clonotype was seen ten or more times. V usage is TRBV25-1 and J usage is TRBJ1-1, with TRBD1 matching 7 bases. The CDR3 sequence is 13 residues long. Germline V gene sequence: CDR1 MGHDK, CDR2 SYGVNS. V shed 1 base, J shed 4 bases, and the junction held 0 bases outside the gene matches. As DNA, the CDR3 is TGTGCCAGCAGTGAATCAGGGGGCACTGAAGCTTTCTTT. Encoded protein: CASSESGGTEAFF.

This clonotype showed up just a few times. V and J are TRBV5-1 and TRBJ1-1; D is unresolved. CDR1 and CDR2 (germline): SGHRS, YFSETQ. V was pared by 4 bases and J by 1 base, with 8 bases between. The CDR3 is made up of 13 amino acids. DNA of the CDR3: TGCGCCAGCAGCGTCGCACAGAACACTGAAGCTTTCTTT. This translates into CASSVAQNTEAFF.

This clonotype was seen more than once but under ten times. The chain has TRBV7-9 and TRBJ1-1, with D unresolved. Trimming removed 1 base from V and 3 bases from J, with 15 bases in between. The germline V gene has CDR1 SEHNR and CDR2 FQNEAQ (reference sequence). The CDR3 loop spans 16 amino acids. CDR3 loop: CASSLGAGYVYTEAFF. Written as DNA, the CDR3 is TGTGCCAGCAGCTTAGGGGCGGGTTACGTGTACACTGAAGCTTTCTTT.